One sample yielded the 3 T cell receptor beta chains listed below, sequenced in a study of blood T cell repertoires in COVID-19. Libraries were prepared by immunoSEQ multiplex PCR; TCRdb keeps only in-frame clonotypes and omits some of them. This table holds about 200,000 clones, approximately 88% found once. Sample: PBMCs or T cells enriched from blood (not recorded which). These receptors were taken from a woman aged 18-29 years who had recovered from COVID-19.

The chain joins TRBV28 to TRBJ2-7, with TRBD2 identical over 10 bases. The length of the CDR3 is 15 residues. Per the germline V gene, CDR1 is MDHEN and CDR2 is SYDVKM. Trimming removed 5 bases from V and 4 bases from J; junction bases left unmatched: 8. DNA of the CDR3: TGTGCCAGCAGTGCTAGCGGGGGCACTACTTACGAGCAGTACTTC. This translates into CASSASGGTTYEQYF.

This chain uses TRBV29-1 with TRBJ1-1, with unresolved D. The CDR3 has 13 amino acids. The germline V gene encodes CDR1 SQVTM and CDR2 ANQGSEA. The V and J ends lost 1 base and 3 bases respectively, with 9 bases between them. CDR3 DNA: TGCAGCGTTGAAGCTTCACTTGACACTGAAGCTTTCTTT. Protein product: CSVEASLDTEAFF.

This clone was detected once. For the CDR3, the DNA is TGCGCCAGCAGTCCACAACAGGTAGCCCCTGGGGCCAACGTCCTGACTTTC. Translating gives CASSPQQVAPGANVLTF. The gene calls are TRBV4-1 and TRBJ2-6; weak D call: TRBD1 (5 bases). The CDR3 is 17 residues long. Germline assignment: CDR1 MGHRA and CDR2 YSYEKL. The V gene lost 6 bases and the J gene lost 2 bases, with 17 bases spanning the gap.